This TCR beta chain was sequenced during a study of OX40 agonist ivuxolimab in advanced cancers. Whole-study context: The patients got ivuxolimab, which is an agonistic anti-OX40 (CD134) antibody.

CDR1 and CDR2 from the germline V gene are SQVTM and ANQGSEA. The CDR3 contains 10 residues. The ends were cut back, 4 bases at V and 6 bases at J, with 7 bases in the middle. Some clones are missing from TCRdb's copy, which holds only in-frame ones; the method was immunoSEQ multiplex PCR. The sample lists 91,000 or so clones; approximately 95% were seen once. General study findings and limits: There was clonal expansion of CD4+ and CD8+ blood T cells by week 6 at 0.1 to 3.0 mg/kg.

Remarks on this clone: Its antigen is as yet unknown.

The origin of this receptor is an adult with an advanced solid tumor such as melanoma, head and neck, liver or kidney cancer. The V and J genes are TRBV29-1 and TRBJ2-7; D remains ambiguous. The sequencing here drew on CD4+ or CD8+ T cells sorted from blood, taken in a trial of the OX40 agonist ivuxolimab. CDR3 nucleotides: TGCAGCGTTGGTTTTGGCGAGCAGTACTTC. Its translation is CSVGFGEQYF.